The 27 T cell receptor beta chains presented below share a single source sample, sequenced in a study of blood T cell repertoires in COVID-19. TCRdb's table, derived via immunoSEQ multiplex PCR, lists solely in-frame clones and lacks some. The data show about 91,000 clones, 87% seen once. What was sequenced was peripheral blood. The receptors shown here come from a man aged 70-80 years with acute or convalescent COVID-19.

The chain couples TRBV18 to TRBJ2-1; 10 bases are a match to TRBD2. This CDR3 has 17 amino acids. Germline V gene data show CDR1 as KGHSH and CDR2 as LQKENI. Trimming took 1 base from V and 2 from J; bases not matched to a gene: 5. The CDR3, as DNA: TGTGCCAGCTCACCACAGGCCAGCGGGGGGGCCTACAATGAGCAGTTCTTC. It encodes CASSPQASGGAYNEQFF. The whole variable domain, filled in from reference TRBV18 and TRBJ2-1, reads NAGVMQNPRHLVRRRGQEARLRCSPMKGHSHVYWYRQLPEEGLKFMVYLQKENIIDESGMPKERFSAEFPKEGPSILRIQQVVRGDSAAYFCASSPQASGGAYNEQFFGPGTRLTVL.

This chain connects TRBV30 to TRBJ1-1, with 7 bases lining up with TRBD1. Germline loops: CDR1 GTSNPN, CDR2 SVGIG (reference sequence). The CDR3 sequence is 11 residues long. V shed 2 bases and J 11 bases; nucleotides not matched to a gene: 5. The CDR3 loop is CAWSRQGRAFF. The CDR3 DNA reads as TGTGCCTGGAGTCGACAGGGTAGGGCTTTCTTT. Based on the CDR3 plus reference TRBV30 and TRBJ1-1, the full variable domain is SQTIHQWPATLVQPVGSPLSLECTVEGTSNPNLYWYRQAAGRGLQLLFYSVGIGQISSEVPQNLSASRPQDRQFILSSKKLLLSDSGFYLCAWSRQGRAFFGQGTRLTVV.

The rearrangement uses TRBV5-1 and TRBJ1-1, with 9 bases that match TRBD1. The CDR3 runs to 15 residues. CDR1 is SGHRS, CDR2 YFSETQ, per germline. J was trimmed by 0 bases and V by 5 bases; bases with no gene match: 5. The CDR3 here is CASRLNRGLNTEAFF. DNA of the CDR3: TGCGCCAGCAGACTAAACAGGGGGCTGAACACTGAAGCTTTCTTT.

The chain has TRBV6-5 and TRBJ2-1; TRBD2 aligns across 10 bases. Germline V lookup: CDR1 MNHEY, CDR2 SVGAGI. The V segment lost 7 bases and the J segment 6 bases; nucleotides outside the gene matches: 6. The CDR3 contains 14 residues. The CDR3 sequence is CASKVERGGNEQFF. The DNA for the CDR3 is TGTGCCAGCAAGGTAGAGCGGGGGGGCAATGAGCAGTTCTTC.

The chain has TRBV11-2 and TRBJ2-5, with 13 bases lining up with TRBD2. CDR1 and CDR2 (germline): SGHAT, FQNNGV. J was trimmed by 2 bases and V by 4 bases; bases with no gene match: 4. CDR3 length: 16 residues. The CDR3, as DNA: TGTGCCAGCAGCTCCGGGACTAGCGGGGAGCAAGAGACCCAGTACTTC. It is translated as CASSSGTSGEQETQYF.

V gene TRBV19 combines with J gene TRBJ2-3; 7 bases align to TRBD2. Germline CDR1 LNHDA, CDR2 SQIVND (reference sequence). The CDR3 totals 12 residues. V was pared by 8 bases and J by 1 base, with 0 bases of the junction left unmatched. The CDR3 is CASGRGTDTQYF. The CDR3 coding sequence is TGTGCCAGTGGGAGGGGCACAGATACGCAGTATTTT.

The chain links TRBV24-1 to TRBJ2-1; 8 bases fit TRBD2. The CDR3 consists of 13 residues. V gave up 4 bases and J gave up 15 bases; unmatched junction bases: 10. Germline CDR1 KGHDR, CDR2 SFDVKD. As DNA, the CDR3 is TGTGCCACCAGTGACCCGGGGGGGGAGCATCGGTTCTTC. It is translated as CATSDPGGEHRFF.

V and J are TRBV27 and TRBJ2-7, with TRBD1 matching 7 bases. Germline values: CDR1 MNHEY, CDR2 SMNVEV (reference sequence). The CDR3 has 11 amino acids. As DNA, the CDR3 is TGTGCCAGCAGTCCCCGGGACAGTTCCGTAGTC. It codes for CASSPRDSSVV.

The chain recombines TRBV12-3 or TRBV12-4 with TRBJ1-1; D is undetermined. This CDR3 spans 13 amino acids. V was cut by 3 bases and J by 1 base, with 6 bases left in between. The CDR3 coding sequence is TGTGCCAGCAGTTTCAGTGGGAACACTGAAGCTTTCTTT. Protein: CASSFSGNTEAFF.

Here the CDR3 DNA reads TGTGCCAGCAGCTCCCCTAGCGGGGTCCCCTACGAGCAGTACTTC. Translated, it gives CASSSPSGVPYEQYF. The rearrangement uses TRBV5-4 and TRBJ2-7; 9 bases map to TRBD2. Trimming cost V 3 bases and J 2 bases; bases outside gene matches: 6. This CDR3 is 15 amino acids long. Germline loops: CDR1 SGHNT, CDR2 YYREEE (reference sequence).

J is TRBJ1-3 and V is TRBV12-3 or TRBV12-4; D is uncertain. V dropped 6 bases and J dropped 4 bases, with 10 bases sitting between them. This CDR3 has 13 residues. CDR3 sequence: CASSPLRGNTIYF. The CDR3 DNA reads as TGTGCCAGCAGCCCCCTCAGGGGAAACACCATATATTTT.

CDR3 nucleotides: TGTGCCAGTAGACCAGGCTCGAACACCGGGGAGCTGTTTTTT. Amino acid sequence: CASRPGSNTGELFF. The genes are TRBV19 and TRBJ2-2; D is unresolved. V was shortened by 6 bases and J by 0 bases, with 8 bases between the two germline ends. This CDR3 has 14 amino acids. Per the germline V gene, CDR1 is LNHDA and CDR2 is SQIVND (reference sequence).

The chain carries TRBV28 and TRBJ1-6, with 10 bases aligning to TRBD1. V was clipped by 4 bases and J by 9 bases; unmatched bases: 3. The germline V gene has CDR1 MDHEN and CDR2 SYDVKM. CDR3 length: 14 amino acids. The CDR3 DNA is TGTGCCAGCAGTTGGGACAGGGGTGCTTCACCCCTCCACTTT. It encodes CASSWDRGASPLHF.

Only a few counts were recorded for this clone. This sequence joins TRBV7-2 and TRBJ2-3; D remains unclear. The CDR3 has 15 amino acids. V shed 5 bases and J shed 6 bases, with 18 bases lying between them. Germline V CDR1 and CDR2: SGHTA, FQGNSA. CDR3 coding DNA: TGTGCCAGCAGCACAAACTACCAGCACGGGGATACGCAGTATTTT. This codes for CASSTNYQHGDTQYF.

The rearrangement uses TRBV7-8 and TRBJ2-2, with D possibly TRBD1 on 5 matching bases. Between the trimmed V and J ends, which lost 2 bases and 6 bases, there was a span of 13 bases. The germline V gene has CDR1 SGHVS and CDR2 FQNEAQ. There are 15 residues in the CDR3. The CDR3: CASSLNRVQAGELFF. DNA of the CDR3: TGTGCCAGCAGCTTAAATAGGGTACAGGCCGGGGAGCTGTTTTTT.

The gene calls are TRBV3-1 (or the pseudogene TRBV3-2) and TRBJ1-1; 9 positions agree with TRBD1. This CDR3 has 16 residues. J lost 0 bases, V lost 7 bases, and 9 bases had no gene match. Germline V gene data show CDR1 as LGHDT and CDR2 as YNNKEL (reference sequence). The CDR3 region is CASKKQGAVMNTEAFF. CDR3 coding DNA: TGTGCCAGCAAAAAACAGGGGGCGGTGATGAACACTGAAGCTTTCTTT.

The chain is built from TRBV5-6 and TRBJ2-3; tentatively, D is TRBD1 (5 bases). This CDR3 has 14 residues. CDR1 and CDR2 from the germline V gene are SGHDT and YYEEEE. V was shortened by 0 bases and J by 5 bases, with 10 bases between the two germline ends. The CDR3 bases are TGTGCCAGCAGCTTGGGGCAGGGTGTAGATACGCAGTATTTT. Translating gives CASSLGQGVDTQYF.

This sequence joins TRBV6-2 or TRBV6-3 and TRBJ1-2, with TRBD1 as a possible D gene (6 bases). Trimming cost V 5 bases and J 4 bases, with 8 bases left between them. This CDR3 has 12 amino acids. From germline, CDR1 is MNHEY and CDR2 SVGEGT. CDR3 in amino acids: CASSQTGYGYTF. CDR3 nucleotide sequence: TGTGCCAGCAGTCAGACAGGCTATGGCTACACCTTC.

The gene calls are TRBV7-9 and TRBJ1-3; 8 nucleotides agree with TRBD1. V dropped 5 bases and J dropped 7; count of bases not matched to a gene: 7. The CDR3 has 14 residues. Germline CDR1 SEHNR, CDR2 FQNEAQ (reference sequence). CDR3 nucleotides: TGTGCCAGCAGCCGGACAGGGAATAAGAACACCATATATTTT. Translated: CASSRTGNKNTIYF.

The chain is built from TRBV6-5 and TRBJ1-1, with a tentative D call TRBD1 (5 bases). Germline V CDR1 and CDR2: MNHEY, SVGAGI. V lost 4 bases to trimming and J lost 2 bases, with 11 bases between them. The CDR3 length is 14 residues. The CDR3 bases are TGTGCCAGCAGTTTCACCACAGGCAACACTGAAGCTTTCTTT. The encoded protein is CASSFTTGNTEAFF.

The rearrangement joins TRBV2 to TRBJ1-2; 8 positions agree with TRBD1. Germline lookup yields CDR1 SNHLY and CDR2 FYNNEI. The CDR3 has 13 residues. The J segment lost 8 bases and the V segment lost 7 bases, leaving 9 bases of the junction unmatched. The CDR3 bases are TGTGCCAGCATTTTAGACAGGGGAAAGGGCTACACCTTC. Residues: CASILDRGKGYTF.

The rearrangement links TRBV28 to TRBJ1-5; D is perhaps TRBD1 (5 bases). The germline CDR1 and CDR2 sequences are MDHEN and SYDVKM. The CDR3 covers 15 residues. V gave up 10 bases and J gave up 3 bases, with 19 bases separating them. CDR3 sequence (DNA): TGTGCCACCAAAGAAGGAGGGGTATTCAATCAGCCCCAGCATTTT. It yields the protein CATKEGGVFNQPQHF.

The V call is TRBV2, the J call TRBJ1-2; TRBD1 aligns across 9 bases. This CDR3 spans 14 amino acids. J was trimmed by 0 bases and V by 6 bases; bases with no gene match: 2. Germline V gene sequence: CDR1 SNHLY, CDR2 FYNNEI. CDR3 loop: CASRGQGSNYGYTF. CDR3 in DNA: TGTGCCAGCAGGGGACAGGGCTCTAACTATGGCTACACCTTC.

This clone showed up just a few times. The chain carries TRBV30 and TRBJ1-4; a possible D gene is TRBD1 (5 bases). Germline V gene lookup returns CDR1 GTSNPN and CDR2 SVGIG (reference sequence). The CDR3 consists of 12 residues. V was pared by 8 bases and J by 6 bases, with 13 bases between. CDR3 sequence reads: CAGSRDYEKLFF. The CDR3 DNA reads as TGTGCCGGGTCCAGGGATTATGAAAAACTGTTTTTT.

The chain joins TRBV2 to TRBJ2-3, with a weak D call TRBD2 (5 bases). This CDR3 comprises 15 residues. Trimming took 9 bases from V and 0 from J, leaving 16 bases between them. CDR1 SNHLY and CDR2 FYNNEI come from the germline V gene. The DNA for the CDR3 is TGTGCCAGGAAATTGACTACCCTTAGCACAGATACGCAGTATTTT. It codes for CARKLTTLSTDTQYF. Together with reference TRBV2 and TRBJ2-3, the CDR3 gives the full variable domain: EPEVTQTPSHQVTQMGQEVILRCVPISNHLYFYWYRQILGQKVEFLVSFYNNEISEKSEIFDDQFSVERPDGSNFTLKIRSTKLEDSAMYFCARKLTTLSTDTQYFGPGTRLTVL.

The CDR3 region has the DNA TGTGCCAGCAGCAGAAGGACAGACACTGCCTCCACCGGGGAGCTGTTTTTT. Residues: CASSRRTDTASTGELFF. The chain joins TRBV21-1 to TRBJ2-2; TRBD1 reflects the table's D call only, with no check against the DNA. TRBV21-1 is a pseudogene segment. CDR3 length: 17 amino acids.

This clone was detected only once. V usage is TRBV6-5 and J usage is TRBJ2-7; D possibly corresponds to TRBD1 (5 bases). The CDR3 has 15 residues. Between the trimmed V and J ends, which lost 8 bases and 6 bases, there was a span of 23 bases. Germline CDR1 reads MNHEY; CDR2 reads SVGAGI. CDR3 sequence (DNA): TGTGCCAGCTCAGCCGACGGACAAGCTCATGGCGAGCAGTACTTC. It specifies CASSADGQAHGEQYF.